Each of the 30 T cell receptor beta chains below was sequenced from the same sample in a study of OX40 agonist ivuxolimab in advanced cancers. Sequenced by immunoSEQ multiplex PCR; TCRdb stores in-frame clones only, minus some. Of fewer than 90,000 clones listed, over 75% are singletons. The input for sequencing was CD4+ or CD8+ T cells sorted from blood, taken in a trial of the OX40 agonist ivuxolimab. These receptors came from an adult with an advanced solid tumor such as melanoma, head and neck, liver or kidney cancer.

The chain combines TRBV28 with TRBJ2-7, with 10 bases matching TRBD2. The CDR3 consists of 14 residues. Trimming at V came to 7 bases and at J to 5 bases, leaving 8 bases not matched to a gene. Per the germline V gene, CDR1 is MDHEN and CDR2 is SYDVKM. CDR3 in DNA: TGTGCCAGCAACCCGGGACTAGCGCCCAACGAGCAGTACTTC. Protein product: CASNPGLAPNEQYF. Looking up the rest from reference TRBV28 and TRBJ2-7 gives the full variable domain: DVKVTQSSRYLVKRTGEKVFLECVQDMDHENMFWYRQDPGLGLRLIYFSYDVKMKEKGDIPEGYSVSREKKERFSLILESASTNQTSMYLCASNPGLAPNEQYFGPGTRLTVT.

The chain recombines TRBV2 with TRBJ2-3, with TRBD2 identical over 8 bases. CDR1 and CDR2 (germline): SNHLY, FYNNEI. The CDR3 sequence is 15 residues long. Losses at the gene ends were 1 base for V and 3 bases for J; bases not matched to a gene: 3. CDR3 sequence reads: CASSEGASGTDTQYF. CDR3 in DNA: TGTGCCAGCAGTGAAGGTGCTAGCGGGACAGATACGCAGTATTTT.

The chain couples TRBV7-2 to TRBJ2-7, with a tentative D call TRBD2 (5 bases). Per the germline V gene, CDR1 is SGHTA and CDR2 is FQGNSA. The germline V and J ends were trimmed by 3 bases and 2 bases, with 11 bases remaining between them. The CDR3 contains 14 residues. The CDR3 region is CASSFDLGAYEQYF. The CDR3 nucleotides read TGTGCCAGCAGCTTCGACCTGGGAGCCTACGAGCAGTACTTC.

The genes are TRBV5-1 and TRBJ2-5; D gene uncertain. CDR1 and CDR2 (germline): SGHRS, YFSETQ. Trimming pared 4 bases from V and 1 base from J, leaving 11 bases between. This CDR3 comprises 14 residues. The CDR3 loop is CASSPSRSQETQYF. The CDR3 DNA sequence: TGCGCCAGCAGCCCTTCTAGATCCCAAGAGACCCAGTACTTC.

This chain connects TRBV2 to TRBJ1-3; D ambiguous. Trimming took off 6 bases at V and 3 bases at J, with 9 bases between the two ends. Germline values: CDR1 SNHLY, CDR2 FYNNEI. The CDR3 consists of 13 residues. CDR3 amino acids: CASRGGIGNTIYF. The CDR3 coding sequence is TGTGCCAGCAGGGGAGGAATTGGAAACACCATATATTTT.

The chain uses TRBV6-6 and TRBJ2-7; possible D gene TRBD1, 6 bases. Per the germline V gene, CDR1 is MNHNY and CDR2 is SVGAGI (reference sequence). The length of the CDR3 is 15 residues. V lost 2 bases, J lost 4 bases, and 15 bases lay in between. The CDR3 loop reads CASSYGPGATYEQYF. The CDR3 coding sequence is TGTGCCAGCAGTTACGGGCCAGGGGCGACGTACGAGCAGTACTTC.

The chain is built from TRBV5-4 and TRBJ2-7, with D maybe TRBD1 (5 bases). Trimming removed 3 bases at V and 3 bases at J, with 16 bases between. The germline V gene has CDR1 SGHNT and CDR2 YYREEE (reference sequence). The CDR3 has 15 residues. CDR3 bases: TGTGCCAGCAGCTCAGGACAATCACGAATCTACGAGCAGTACTTC. This codes for CASSSGQSRIYEQYF.

The V and J genes are TRBV19 and TRBJ2-7; TRBD2 matches 10 bases. V trimming: 6 bases; J trimming: 2 bases; junction bases outside the gene matches: 4. Per germline, CDR1 LNHDA and CDR2 SQIVND (reference sequence). This CDR3 is built from 14 residues. The CDR3, as DNA: TGTGCCAGTAGGAAGAGCGGGAGGGCCTACGAGCAGTACTTC. Amino acids: CASRKSGRAYEQYF.

V usage is TRBV29-1 and J usage is TRBJ1-1, with D perhaps matching TRBD1 (5 bases). Trimming cost V 7 bases and J 1 base, with 10 bases left between them. Germline loops: CDR1 SQVTM, CDR2 ANQGSEA. CDR3 length: 12 amino acids. Here the CDR3 DNA reads TGCAGCGCCAAGCAGGGGAACACTGAAGCTTTCTTT. Protein: CSAKQGNTEAFF.

V and J are TRBV2 and TRBJ2-1; D is perhaps TRBD1 (9 bases). Germline assignment: CDR1 SNHLY and CDR2 FYNNEI. V lost 2 bases, J lost 0 bases, and 23 bases lay in between. This CDR3 contains 20 residues. CDR3 in DNA: TGTGCCAGCAGTGAACCGGGACAGGGTCTAGCGGGCACCTCCTACAATGAGCAGTTCTTC. Its translation: CASSEPGQGLAGTSYNEQFF. Using reference TRBV2 and TRBJ2-1 for the parts outside the CDR3, the full variable domain is EPEVTQTPSHQVTQMGQEVILRCVPISNHLYFYWYRQILGQKVEFLVSFYNNEISEKSEIFDDQFSVERPDGSNFTLKIRSTKLEDSAMYFCASSEPGQGLAGTSYNEQFFGPGTRLTVL.

This clone was seen a single time. V usage is TRBV7-9 and J usage is TRBJ1-4, with D maybe TRBD1 (5 bases). The CDR3 sequence is 15 residues long. Germline V gene sequence: CDR1 SEHNR, CDR2 FQNEAQ (reference sequence). The germline V and J ends were trimmed by 5 bases and 7 bases, with 17 bases remaining between them. The CDR3 sequence is CASSPPGRAGEKLFF. The CDR3 DNA reads as TGTGCCAGCAGCCCACCGGGACGGGCGGGTGAAAAACTGTTTTTT.

The chain employs TRBV10-1 and TRBJ2-3; 7 positions match TRBD2. Trimming at V came to 7 bases and at J to 0 bases, leaving 10 bases not matched to a gene. This CDR3 contains 16 residues. Per germline, CDR1 WNHNN and CDR2 SYGVQD (reference sequence). This CDR3 is CASKAGRIGSTDTQYF. CDR3 sequence (DNA): TGCGCCAGCAAAGCGGGAAGGATTGGGAGCACAGATACGCAGTATTTT.

This sequence joins TRBV10-3 and TRBJ1-2; the match to TRBD1 covers 10 bases. V dropped 3 bases and J dropped 4; count of bases not matched to a gene: 8. This CDR3 comprises 16 residues. CDR1 ENHRY and CDR2 SYGVKD come from the germline V gene. The CDR3 DNA sequence: TGTGCCATCAGTGACAGAGGACAGGGGGTCCCCTATGGCTACACCTTC. Translated, it gives CAISDRGQGVPYGYTF.

The chain recombines TRBV7-2 with TRBJ2-7; unclear D gene. The germline gives CDR1 SGHTA, CDR2 FQGNSA. This CDR3 comprises 11 residues. Trimming stripped 3 bases from V and 5 bases from J, with 5 bases between. The CDR3 loop is CASSFLDEQYF. The CDR3 nucleotides read TGTGCCAGCAGCTTTCTCGACGAGCAGTACTTC.

The rearrangement joins TRBV7-3 to TRBJ2-7, with a tentative D call TRBD2 (7 bases). V lost 2 bases to trimming and J lost 0 bases, with 11 bases between them. The CDR3 is 15 residues long. The germline CDR1 and CDR2 sequences are SGHTA and FQGTGA. The DNA for the CDR3 is TGTGCCAGCAGCTTAGGGGGCGGGAGCTCCTACGAGCAGTACTTC. It translates to CASSLGGGSSYEQYF.

The rearrangement uses TRBV28 and TRBJ1-3; D may be TRBD1 (5 bases). This CDR3 has 16 amino acids. Germline assignment: CDR1 MDHEN and CDR2 SYDVKM. V lost 2 bases and J 3 bases, leaving 14 bases between the germline ends. CDR3 bases: TGTGCCAGCAGTTTACGTTCCGGGGCGGGTGGAAACACCATATATTTT. Translated: CASSLRSGAGGNTIYF.

J is TRBJ2-1 and V is TRBV5-1, with D perhaps matching TRBD1 (8 bases). Germline loops: CDR1 SGHRS, CDR2 YFSETQ. CDR3 length equals 16 residues. V gave up 5 bases and J gave up 6 bases, with 21 bases separating them. CDR3: CASSQGALREINEQFF. DNA of the CDR3: TGCGCCAGCAGTCAGGGGGCTTTGCGGGAGATCAATGAGCAGTTCTTC.

The V and J genes are TRBV9 and TRBJ2-5, with D tentatively TRBD1 or TRBD2 (5 bases each). With the DNA end fitting TRBJ2-7 better, the J assignment may be wrong. CDR3 length: 14 residues. Germline V gives CDR1 SGDLS, CDR2 YYNGEE. The CDR3 spells CASSHGDLASEQYF. The CDR3 nucleotides are TGTGCCAGCAGCCACGGGGACCTTGCCTCCGAGCAGTACTTC.

This chain links TRBV25-1 with TRBJ1-1; 8 positions match TRBD1. This CDR3 comprises 12 residues. With V trimmed by 4 bases and J by 8 bases, 3 bases remained unmatched. Germline V lookup: CDR1 MGHDK, CDR2 SYGVNS. CDR3 amino acids: CASSGGQGEAFF. CDR3 sequence (DNA): TGTGCCAGCAGTGGTGGACAGGGCGAAGCTTTCTTT. Together with reference TRBV25-1 and TRBJ1-1, the CDR3 gives the full variable domain: EADIYQTPRYLVIGTGKKITLECSQTMGHDKMYWYQQDPGMELHLIHYSYGVNSTEKGDLSSESTVSRIRTEHFPLTLESARPSHTSQYLCASSGGQGEAFFGQGTRLTVV.

The chain is built from TRBV2 and TRBJ2-1; maybe TRBD2 (5 bases). Trimming pared 6 bases from V and 0 bases from J, leaving 15 bases between. The CDR3 extends over 16 amino acids. Germline V CDR1 and CDR2: SNHLY, FYNNEI. The CDR3 spells CASSAEAASSYNEQFF. As DNA, the CDR3 is TGTGCCAGCAGCGCCGAAGCGGCTAGCTCCTACAATGAGCAGTTCTTC.

This clone was detected only once. The genes are TRBV11-2 and TRBJ2-2, with D perhaps TRBD2 (7 bases). From germline, CDR1 is SGHAT and CDR2 FQNNGV. CDR3 length: 15 residues. Trimming cost V 3 bases and J 6 bases, with 14 bases left between them. The CDR3 is CASSLGAGVAGELFF. The CDR3 nucleotides read TGTGCCAGCAGCTTGGGGGCGGGGGTCGCCGGGGAGCTGTTTTTT.

V is TRBV19 and J is TRBJ1-5, with D possibly TRBD1 on 6 matching bases. CDR1 is LNHDA, CDR2 SQIVND, per germline (reference sequence). The CDR3 covers 16 residues. With 4 bases removed from V and 3 bases from J, the gap between germline ends came to 16 bases. The CDR3: CASSKRGGGDNQPQHF. CDR3 coding DNA: TGTGCCAGTAGTAAAAGAGGGGGGGGCGACAATCAGCCCCAGCATTTT.

J is TRBJ1-2 and V is TRBV30; unclear D gene. Germline CDR1 is GTSNPN and CDR2 is SVGIG (reference sequence). This CDR3 contains 14 residues. The V and J ends lost 0 bases and 7 bases respectively, with 15 bases between them. CDR3 loop: CAWSVSGGSSGYTF. The CDR3 bases are TGTGCCTGGAGTGTCAGTGGTGGGAGCAGTGGCTACACCTTC.

The chain couples TRBV7-3 to TRBJ2-1, with 7 bases fitting TRBD1. Germline V gene lookup returns CDR1 SGHTA and CDR2 FQGTGA. J lost 9 bases, V lost 4 bases, and 6 bases had no gene match. This CDR3 has 13 amino acids. The CDR3 protein is CASSWGQSGEQFF. As DNA, the CDR3 is TGTGCCAGCAGCTGGGGACAGAGCGGTGAGCAGTTCTTC.

The chain recombines TRBV6-5 with TRBJ1-6, with 9 bases aligning to TRBD1. This CDR3 has 15 amino acids. The V gene's germline CDR1 is MNHEY and CDR2 SVGAGI. The V gene end was trimmed by 2 bases and the J gene end by 10 bases; junction bases not matched to a gene: 6. CDR3: CASSYGQGFSSPLHF. The CDR3 DNA is TGTGCCAGCAGTTACGGACAGGGGTTCTCCTCACCCCTCCACTTT.

J is TRBJ2-1 and V is TRBV6-4, with D perhaps TRBD2 (5 bases). The ends were cut back, 4 bases at V and 7 bases at J, with 17 bases in the middle. Looked up from germline, CDR1 is MRHNA and CDR2 is SNTAGT. The CDR3 is made up of 15 amino acids. CDR3 bases: TGTGCCAGCAGTGTATTCGGTGCTAGCATTAATGAGCAGTTCTTC. This codes for CASSVFGASINEQFF.

The V call is TRBV14, the J call TRBJ2-3; D possibly corresponds to TRBD2 (5 bases). The CDR3 runs to 12 residues. Germline CDR1 is SGHDN and CDR2 is FVKESK. Trimming took 2 bases from V and 10 from J, leaving 10 bases between them. CDR3 region: CASSQSGYAQYF. CDR3 DNA sequence: TGTGCCAGCAGCCAAAGCGGTTACGCGCAGTATTTT.

V gene TRBV18 combines with J gene TRBJ2-3, with D perhaps TRBD2 (6 bases). CDR3 length: 13 residues. The germline CDR1 and CDR2 sequences are KGHSH and LQKENI. The V gene lost 4 bases and the J gene lost 2 bases, with 7 bases spanning the gap. The CDR3 sequence is CASSLADTDTQYF. CDR3 nucleotide sequence: TGTGCCAGCTCACTAGCGGACACAGATACGCAGTATTTT.

This clone was found once. V gene TRBV19 combines with J gene TRBJ1-1; no firm D call. This CDR3 region has 15 residues. Trimming left V 2 bases short and J 8 bases short, with 18 bases between. Germline V gene lookup returns CDR1 LNHDA and CDR2 SQIVND (reference sequence). The CDR3 protein is CASSIMGTRKVEAFF. For the CDR3, the DNA is TGTGCCAGTAGTATAATGGGCACTCGGAAGGTGGAAGCTTTCTTT. The entire variable domain, with the rest obtained from reference TRBV19 and TRBJ1-1, is as follows: DGGITQSPKYLFRKEGQNVTLSCEQNLNHDAMYWYRQDPGQGLRLIYYSQIVNDFQKGDIAEGYSVSREKKESFPLTVTSAQKNPTAFYLCASSIMGTRKVEAFFGQGTRLTVV.

This chain connects TRBV12-5 to TRBJ2-1; D unresolved. CDR1 and CDR2 from the germline V gene are LGHNT and FRNRAP. Between the trimmed V and J ends, which lost 0 bases and 3 bases, there was a span of 9 bases. The CDR3 runs 15 residues. Here the CDR3 DNA reads TGTGCTAGTGGTTTGGTAAGGGCTCGCTACAATGAGCAGTTCTTC. Translating gives CASGLVRARYNEQFF.